Listed below are T cell receptor beta chains from one sample, sequenced in a study of control samples from healthy donors and cancer patients. Clones were read by immunoSEQ multiplex PCR, and TCRdb kept only the in-frame ones, dropping some. This table holds roughly 120,000 clones, 90% to 95% found once. Sequenced: blood. Receptors originate from a woman younger than 35 in good health. Each CDR3 is given with its conserved first and last residue. A D gene is named only where the DNA matches it firmly. Part of the rows lack a size; the others show once, few, many or a class for expanded clones.

size: .; V: TRBV1; D: .; J: TRBJ2-7; DNA: TGCACCAGCAGCCCCCCAGACAGGGGCCACGAGCAGTACTTC; CDR3: CTSSPPDRGHEQYF
size: once; V: TRBV7-9; D: .; J: TRBJ2-4; DNA: TGTGCCAGCAGCTTAAGTCAGGGGGGAAACATTCAGTACTTC; CDR3: CASSLSQGGNIQYF
size: .; V: TRBV7-8; D: TRBD2; J: TRBJ2-5; DNA: TGTGCCAGCAGCGGCGGACTAGCGGTTTGGACCCAGTACTTC; CDR3: CASSGGLAVWTQYF
size: .; V: TRBV10-3; D: TRBD2; J: TRBJ2-2; DNA: TGTGCCATCAGGGGACTAGGGAGGGACACCGGGGAGCTGTTTTTT; CDR3: CAIRGLGRDTGELFF
size: few; V: TRBV24-1; D: .; J: TRBJ2-3; DNA: TGTGCCACCAGTGGGGCCGGCCCGGGCGGAGAGAGAGTAGATACGCAGTATTTT; CDR3: CATSGAGPGGERVDTQYF
size: .; V: TRBV7-9; D: TRBD1; J: TRBJ1-1; DNA: TGTGCCAGCAGCTTAGGGGACAGGGAAAACACTGAAGCTTTCTTT; CDR3: CASSLGDRENTEAFF
size: .; V: TRBV5-1; D: TRBD1; J: TRBJ1-1; DNA: TGCGCCAGCAGGGCAGGGGGCGCGACTGAAGCTTTCTTT; CDR3: CASRAGGATEAFF
size: .; V: TRBV13; D: TRBD2; J: TRBJ2-1; DNA: TGTGCCAGCAGCCGACGACTAGCGGGGGAGATTTACAATGAGCAGTTCTTC; CDR3: CASSRRLAGEIYNEQFF
size: .; V: TRBV27; D: TRBD2; J: TRBJ2-1; DNA: TGTGCCAGCAGTTTAGCGGGAGGTTACAATGAGCAGTTCTTC; CDR3: CASSLAGGYNEQFF
size: .; V: TRBV7-2; D: .; J: TRBJ2-5; DNA: TGTGCCAGCAGCTTAACGCGACATAATGAAGAGACCCAGTACTTC; CDR3: CASSLTRHNEETQYF
size: .; V: TRBV6-5; D: .; J: TRBJ2-3; DNA: TGTGCCAGCAGTTACAGTTACAGACGAGGCACAGATACGCAGTATTTT; CDR3: CASSYSYRRGTDTQYF
size: .; V: TRBV7-6; D: .; J: TRBJ2-1; DNA: TGTGCCAGCAGCTTAGCCGGGGGCCTCCTTCCCAATGAGCAGTTCTTC; CDR3: CASSLAGGLLPNEQFF
size: .; V: TRBV3-1/TRBV3-2; D: .; J: TRBJ1-2; DNA: TGTGCCAGCAGCCATTACACAGACTATGGCTACACCTTC; CDR3: CASSHYTDYGYTF
size: .; V: TRBV2; D: TRBD2; J: TRBJ2-7; DNA: TGTGCCAGCAGTGCCTATAGCGGGAATCTGAGTGAGCAGTACTTC; CDR3: CASSAYSGNLSEQYF
size: once; V: TRBV24-1; D: .; J: TRBJ2-1; DNA: TGTGCCACCAGTGATTCCGGACAGCACAATGAGCAGTTCTTC; CDR3: CATSDSGQHNEQFF
size: .; V: TRBV5-3; D: TRBD1; J: TRBJ2-4; DNA: TGTGCCAGAAGCTGGGGCCGGGACAGGGAGAACATTCAGTACTTC; CDR3: CARSWGRDRENIQYF
size: .; V: TRBV19; D: .; J: TRBJ1-2; DNA: TGTGCCAGCACCTCAAGTCCAGAGAACTATGGCTACACCTTC; CDR3: CASTSSPENYGYTF
size: .; V: TRBV10-3; D: TRBD2; J: TRBJ2-5; DNA: TGTGCCATCAGTGAGTCCCTCGCGACTAGCGGGAGAGAGACCCAGTACTTC; CDR3: CAISESLATSGRETQYF
size: .; V: TRBV30; D: .; J: TRBJ2-7; DNA: TGTGCCTGGAAGTCGGGTGTCTACGAGCAGTACTTC; CDR3: CAWKSGVYEQYF
size: few; V: TRBV21-1; D: .; J: TRBJ2-7; DNA: TGTGCCAGCACCCATCCGGGGGGGGCGCCTTACGAGCAGTACTTC; CDR3: CASTHPGGAPYEQYF
size: .; V: TRBV5-6; D: TRBD1; J: TRBJ2-7; DNA: TGTGCCAGCAGCTTAGGGACAGTCATCTACGAGCAGTACTTC; CDR3: CASSLGTVIYEQYF
size: .; V: TRBV6-2/TRBV6-3; D: .; J: TRBJ2-5; DNA: TGTGCCAGCAGTACACGACCAGAGACCCAGTACTTC; CDR3: CASSTRPETQYF
size: .; V: TRBV5-5; D: .; J: TRBJ2-7; DNA: TGTGCCAGCAGCGACGACGGTTACTACGAGCAGTACTTC; CDR3: CASSDDGYYEQYF
size: .; V: TRBV6-6; D: .; J: TRBJ1-2; DNA: TGTGCCAGCAGTAAGACAACCGGGACACCTAACTATGGCTACACCTTC; CDR3: CASSKTTGTPNYGYTF
size: .; V: TRBV7-3; D: .; J: TRBJ2-3; DNA: TGTGCCAGCAGCTTAACTAGCCGTAAAAGCACAGATACGCAGTATTTT; CDR3: CASSLTSRKSTDTQYF
size: few; V: TRBV29-1; D: .; J: TRBJ1-1; DNA: TGCAGCGTTACCGCTCTGGGGCAGGAAGCTTTCTTT; CDR3: CSVTALGQEAFF
size: once; V: TRBV14; D: .; J: TRBJ2-1; DNA: TGTGCCAGCAGCCAAGACTTCGGGGTCTCCTACAATGAGCAGTTCTTC; CDR3: CASSQDFGVSYNEQFF
size: few; V: TRBV2; D: TRBD1; J: TRBJ1-3; DNA: TGTGCCAGCAGTGGGACAGGGGCCTACTCTGGAAACACCATATATTTT; CDR3: CASSGTGAYSGNTIYF
size: .; V: TRBV3-1/TRBV3-2; D: TRBD1; J: TRBJ1-5; DNA: TGTGCCAGCAGCTTCAGGGGGTACAATCAGCCCCAGCATTTT; CDR3: CASSFRGYNQPQHF
size: .; V: TRBV27; D: .; J: TRBJ2-7; DNA: TGTGCCAGCAGGTACAGGGTAGGGGACGAGCAGTACTTC; CDR3: CASRYRVGDEQYF
size: .; V: TRBV3-1/TRBV3-2; D: TRBD1; J: TRBJ1-2; DNA: TGTGCCAGCAGCCATCGGACAGGGGAGGTCTGCACCTTC; CDR3: CASSHRTGEVCTF
size: once; V: TRBV4-3; D: TRBD1; J: TRBJ1-4; DNA: TGCGCCAGCAGCCAAGGAGGGACAGGGCTTGAAAAACTGTTTTTT; CDR3: CASSQGGTGLEKLFF
size: .; V: TRBV5-1; D: .; J: TRBJ2-3; DNA: TGCGCCAGCAGCTTAAGCGGAGACCAGTATTTT; CDR3: CASSLSGDQYF